The rows below give T cell receptor beta chains drawn from one sample of a study of T-cell reconstitution after alpha-beta-depleted transplantation in children. TCRdb recomputed calls from the PCR reads with MiXCR, one row per CDR3 protein. The sample consists of about 440,000 distinct CDR3 sequences, roughly 44% of them appearing once. Sequenced here: PBMCs, sampled before TCRalphabeta/CD19-depleted stem cell transplant. These receptors all stem from a girl aged 2 to 10 with aplastic anemia, due to receive a stem cell transplant. Each CDR3 is given with its conserved first and last residue. D genes are given only for firm matches. Rows may omit the clone size; those that give it use once, few, many or a size class.

>-|TRBV20-1|few|TRBJ1-5
CSAREPLASNQPQHF
TGCAGTGCGAGAGAGCCCTTGGCTAGCAATCAGCCCCAGCATTTT
>TRBD2|TRBV7-6|-|TRBJ2-1
CASSFLAGGPSSYNEQFF
TGTGCCAGCAGCTTCCTAGCGGGAGGTCCCAGCTCCTACAATGAGCAGTTCTTC
>-|TRBV5-1|many|TRBJ2-3
CASSLKTSTDTQYF
TGCGCCAGCAGCTTGAAGACTAGCACAGATACGCAGTATTTT
>TRBD1|TRBV20-1|few|TRBJ2-7
CSASFLDVRGSLSYEQYF
TGCAGTGCTAGTTTCCTGGACGTCAGGGGGAGTTTATCCTACGAGCAGTACTTC
>TRBD1|TRBV28|-|TRBJ2-3
CASSSDRVLARDTQYF
TGTGCCAGCAGCTCCGACAGGGTATTGGCTAGGGATACGCAGTATTTT
>TRBD2|TRBV27|-|TRBJ2-1
CASSLSSRLAGRLGEQFF
TGTGCCAGCAGTTTATCGTCTCGGCTAGCGGGAAGGTTGGGTGAGCAGTTCTTC
>-|TRBV9|many|TRBJ2-1
CASSVGSGSYNEQFF
TGTGCCAGCAGCGTAGGATCCGGGTCCTACAATGAGCAGTTCTTC
>TRBD2|TRBV11-3|few|TRBJ2-2
CASSFELAGGSGELFF
TGTGCCAGCAGCTTTGAACTAGCGGGAGGGTCCGGGGAGCTGTTTTTT
>TRBD2|TRBV5-1|-|TRBJ2-3
CASSLELANTDTQYF
TGCGCCAGCAGCTTGGAACTAGCGAACACAGATACGCAGTATTTT
>-|TRBV15|few|TRBJ1-1
CATQDTANTEAFF
TGTGCCACCCAGGACACAGCGAACACTGAAGCTTTCTTT
>-|TRBV5-1|-|TRBJ2-7
CASSLAATVNYEQYF
TGCGCCAGCAGCTTGGCCGCGACAGTCAACTACGAGCAGTACTTC
>-|TRBV20-1|-|TRBJ2-7
CSALMRLSYEQYF
TGCAGTGCTTTGATGCGGTTGTCCTACGAGCAGTACTTC
>-|TRBV7-2|many|TRBJ2-1
CASSLVLGVTYNEQFF
TGTGCCAGCAGCTTAGTTTTGGGGGTCACATACAATGAGCAGTTCTTC
>-|TRBV12-3/TRBV12-4|many|TRBJ2-1
CASSLGLSNEQFF
TGTGCCAGCAGTTTAGGCCTGTCCAATGAGCAGTTCTTC
>TRBD2|TRBV5-1|-|TRBJ2-2
CASSLAPSGPDYTGELFF
TGCGCCAGCAGCTTGGCTCCTAGCGGCCCAGACTACACCGGGGAGCTGTTTTTT
>-|TRBV7-9|-|TRBJ2-3
CASSSNKKHRAPDTQYF
TGTGCCAGCAGCTCAAACAAGAAACATCGGGCCCCAGATACGCAGTATTTT
>TRBD1|TRBV5-1|-|TRBJ2-7
CASSSRTGFYEQYF
TGCGCCAGCAGTTCGAGGACAGGGTTCTACGAGCAGTACTTC
>-|TRBV5-1|few|TRBJ2-7
CASSFLSGEVGQYF
TGCGCCAGCAGCTTCCTATCGGGAGAGGTTGGGCAGTACTTC
>TRBD2|TRBV6-5|many|TRBJ2-1
CASSYSGPGLNEQFF
TGTGCCAGCAGTTACTCAGGTCCGGGACTAAATGAGCAGTTCTTC
>-|TRBV10-1|-|TRBJ2-3
CASSEKGFTSTDTQYF
TGCGCCAGCAGTGAAAAAGGGTTTACTAGCACAGATACGCAGTATTTT
>TRBD2|TRBV2|few|TRBJ2-2
CATLRGGAGTGELFF
TGTGCCACCCTCCGGGGGGGCGCCGGAACCGGGGAGCTGTTTTTT
>-|TRBV7-3|-|TRBJ1-1
CANSEQGLFDTEAFF
TGTGCCAACAGCGAACAGGGCCTCTTTGACACTGAAGCTTTCTTT
>-|TRBV7-9|-|TRBJ2-2
CASSLSSANTGELFF
TGTGCCAGCAGCTTATCTAGCGCGAACACCGGGGAGCTGTTTTTT